This entry lists 21 T cell receptor beta chains sequenced from one sample in a study of memory CD4+ T cells and cytomegalovirus serostatus. Single viable CD3+CD4+CD8-CD45RO+ cells were sorted as the memory CD4+ T cells. Sequenced by immunoSEQ multiplex PCR; TCRdb stores in-frame clones only, minus some. The sample holds 30,000 to 40,000 clones, about 75% seen once. Source material: memory CD4+ T cells from blood. All receptors derive from an adult in good health and CMV-seronegative. Some clones in this sample may be carry-over from other donors' samples.

The chain employs TRBV7-3 and TRBJ2-1, with D possibly matching TRBD1 (6 bases). The length of the CDR3 is 16 residues. CDR1 SGHTA and CDR2 FQGTGA come from the germline V gene. The V and J ends lost 5 bases and 5 bases respectively, with 19 bases between them. The CDR3 DNA sequence: TGTGCCAGCAGCCCGCAAGGGGGTCTGGCGAACAATGAGCAGTTCTTC. Encoded protein: CASSPQGGLANNEQFF.

The chain has TRBV6-5 and TRBJ2-6; 10 nucleotides line up with TRBD1. Germline V lookup: CDR1 MNHEY, CDR2 SVGAGI. This CDR3 is built from 16 residues. J gave up 4 bases and V 4 bases, and 4 bases lay outside the gene matches. CDR3 in amino acids: CASSSGTGVGANVLTF. CDR3 bases: TGTGCCAGCAGTTCCGGGACAGGGGTAGGGGCCAACGTCCTGACTTTC.

For the CDR3, the DNA is TGTGCCAGCAGTGAAGCTTTTGGGACAGGGTTAAATTCACCCCTCCACTTT. This translates into CASSEAFGTGLNSPLHF. This chain links TRBV6-1 with TRBJ1-6, with TRBD1 identical over 9 bases. This CDR3 has 17 residues. CDR1 and CDR2 from the germline V gene are MNHNS and SASEGT. Trimming cost V 0 bases and J 7 bases; bases outside gene matches: 7.

This sequence joins TRBV28 and TRBJ1-1; no definite D call. The CDR3 runs 11 residues. Per the germline V gene, CDR1 is MDHEN and CDR2 is SYDVKM. The CDR3, as DNA: TGTGGTACGGGTCTGAACACTGAAGCTTTCTTT. Encoded protein: CGTGLNTEAFF.

V and J are TRBV4-3 and TRBJ2-4, with 14 bases aligning to TRBD2. Germline V lookup: CDR1 LGHNA, CDR2 YSLEER. The length of the CDR3 is 18 residues. J gave up 6 bases and V 3 bases, and 10 bases lay outside the gene matches. The CDR3 DNA sequence: TGCGCCAGCAGCCATTCGGGACTAGCGGGGGAATTGGGAAACATTCAGTACTTC. Translated, it gives CASSHSGLAGELGNIQYF.

The chain couples TRBV19 to TRBJ2-1; D is perhaps TRBD2 (6 bases). V lost 5 bases to trimming and J lost 1 base, with 24 bases between them. Germline lookup yields CDR1 LNHDA and CDR2 SQIVND (reference sequence). CDR3 size: 19 residues. CDR3 coding DNA: TGTGCCAGTAGTGTGGTCTTCGGGCGGGACCACCATTCCTACAATGAGCAGTTCTTC. Its translation is CASSVVFGRDHHSYNEQFF.

V gene TRBV28 combines with J gene TRBJ1-2; 9 nucleotides match TRBD1. The V gene end was trimmed by 6 bases and the J gene end by 0 bases; junction bases not matched to a gene: 5. Germline V lookup: CDR1 MDHEN, CDR2 SYDVKM. The CDR3 runs to 15 residues. The CDR3 loop is CASSRRTGANYGYTF. The CDR3 DNA reads TGTGCCAGCAGCCGTAGGACAGGGGCTAACTATGGCTACACCTTC.

This clone showed up just a few times. CDR3: CASAAGQGYEQYF. The CDR3 bases are TGTGCCAGCGCGGCTGGACAGGGCTACGAGCAGTACTTC. The rearrangement uses TRBV6-1 and TRBJ2-7, with 8 positions matching TRBD1. J gave up 3 bases and V 8 bases, and 6 bases lay outside the gene matches. Germline CDR1 MNHNS, CDR2 SASEGT. The CDR3 runs 13 residues.

Comments on this clone: The germline gene is not matched at one end of the junction; a read error may be the cause. V is TRBV7-7 and J is TRBJ2-1; D possibly corresponds to TRBD1 (6 bases). This CDR3 comprises 13 residues. CDR1 is SSHAT, CDR2 FNYEAQ, per germline (reference sequence). In DNA, the CDR3 is TGTGCTAGCAGCCCGGACAGTTACAATGAGCAGTTCTTC. Translating it yields CASSPDSYNEQFF.

The chain has TRBV7-2 and TRBJ1-2; D unclear. Germline V gene data show CDR1 as SGHTA and CDR2 as FQGNSA. V dropped 3 bases and J dropped 0 bases, with 5 bases sitting between them. This CDR3 region has 13 residues. The CDR3 loop reads CASSFRANYGYTF. As DNA, the CDR3 is TGTGCCAGCAGCTTCAGAGCTAACTATGGCTACACCTTC.

The chain employs TRBV7-2 and TRBJ1-1; D is possibly TRBD1 (5 bases). Trimming shortened V by 1 base and J by 9 bases, and 15 bases separated the two germline ends. The length of the CDR3 is 14 residues. The germline V gene has CDR1 SGHTA and CDR2 FQGNSA. The CDR3 DNA follows: TGTGCCAGCAGCTTAGTGACGAGGGGAGGTCAAGCTTTCTTT. Its protein product is CASSLVTRGGQAFF.

The rearrangement uses TRBV7-9 and TRBJ2-7; 7 bases match TRBD1. CDR3 length: 15 amino acids. CDR1 and CDR2 (germline): SEHNR, FQNEAQ (reference sequence). Unmatched junction bases numbered 3, after V lost 1 base and J lost 0 bases. The CDR3 coding sequence is TGTGCCAGCAGCTTAGGGACAGGTTACTCCTACGAGCAGTACTTC. Translating it yields CASSLGTGYSYEQYF.

The chain links TRBV7-2 to TRBJ1-5, with 9 bases that match TRBD1. Per the germline V gene, CDR1 is SGHTA and CDR2 is FQGNSA. Trimming cost V 5 bases and J 8 bases; bases outside gene matches: 7. The CDR3 loop spans 14 amino acids. CDR3 DNA: TGTGCCAGCAGCCGACAGGGGGGAGAAGAGCCCCAGCATTTT. Its protein is CASSRQGGEEPQHF.

This chain links TRBV19 with TRBJ1-5; 8 bases fit TRBD1. Germline V gives CDR1 LNHDA, CDR2 SQIVND (reference sequence). This CDR3 region has 17 residues. V was clipped by 5 bases and J by 0 bases; unmatched bases: 9. In DNA form, the CDR3 reads TGTGCCAGTAGTCGATCCCCCAGGGGGCCTAGCAATCAGCCCCAGCATTTT. It specifies CASSRSPRGPSNQPQHF.

In this sample, this clone turned up a few times. V gene TRBV11-1 combines with J gene TRBJ2-2; the D is unclear. V was trimmed by 3 bases and J by 2 bases, leaving 7 bases between them. CDR3 size: 14 residues. CDR1 SGHAT and CDR2 FQDESV come from the germline V gene (reference sequence). The CDR3 here is CASSFTRNTGELFF. The DNA of the CDR3 is TGTGCCAGCAGCTTCACGAGAAACACCGGGGAGCTGTTTTTT.

The genes are TRBV5-6 and TRBJ1-4, with 8 bases that match TRBD1. The CDR3 totals 16 residues. CDR1 is SGHDT, CDR2 YYEEEE, per germline. The V gene end was trimmed by 2 bases and the J gene end by 2 bases; junction bases not matched to a gene: 5. The CDR3 coding sequence is TGTGCCAGCAGCTTCAGGGGGCGCCGGACTAATGAAAAACTGTTTTTT. Translating it yields CASSFRGRRTNEKLFF.

This clone was recorded a few times. The V call is TRBV14, the J call TRBJ1-1; possible D gene TRBD1, 6 bases. The V gene's germline CDR1 is SGHDN and CDR2 FVKESK. CDR3 length: 13 residues. Trimming removed 4 bases at V and 6 bases at J, with 12 bases between. This chain's CDR3 is CASSPDSRSEAFF. CDR3 in DNA: TGTGCCAGCAGCCCGGACAGTCGCTCTGAAGCTTTCTTT. The whole variable domain, remainder taken from reference TRBV14 and TRBJ1-1, is EAGVTQFPSHSVIEKGQTVTLRCDPISGHDNLYWYRRVMGKEIKFLLHFVKESKQDESGMPNNRFLAERTGGTYSTLKVQPAELEDSGVYFCASSPDSRSEAFFGQGTRLTVV.

CDR3 coding DNA: TGTGCCAGCAGCCAAGTAAAAGGGGGGCTGAACACTGAAGCTTTCTTT. Translating it yields CASSQVKGGLNTEAFF. The chain carries TRBV14 and TRBJ1-1, with D perhaps TRBD1 (6 bases). Trimming took off 1 base at V and 0 bases at J, with 12 bases between the two ends. In germline, CDR1 is SGHDN, CDR2 FVKESK. CDR3 length equals 16 residues.

The chain couples TRBV5-5 to TRBJ1-4, with TRBD1 identical over 7 bases. The V segment lost 4 bases and the J segment 4 bases; nucleotides outside the gene matches: 7. The CDR3 spans 15 residues. CDR1 is SGHKS and CDR2 is YYEKEE in the germline V gene (reference sequence). The CDR3 sequence is CASSPRDSRNEKLFF. The CDR3 nucleotides read TGTGCCAGCAGCCCGCGGGACAGTCGTAATGAAAAACTGTTTTTT.

V and J are TRBV5-5 and TRBJ2-6; D gene uncertain. Trimming took 0 bases from V and 2 from J, leaving 12 bases between them. Germline V gene lookup returns CDR1 SGHKS and CDR2 YYEKEE (reference sequence). CDR3 size: 17 residues. The CDR3 loop is CASSLDDRQPGANVLTF. In nucleotides, the CDR3 is TGTGCCAGCAGCTTGGATGACCGACAACCTGGGGCCAACGTCCTGACTTTC.

The chain has TRBV7-2 and TRBJ2-2; the D gene is possibly TRBD1 (6 bases). Germline CDR1 is SGHTA and CDR2 is FQGNSA. The V end lost 2 bases, the J end lost 1 base, and 8 bases lay between the germline ends. This CDR3 comprises 15 residues. The CDR3 DNA reads as TGTGCCAGCAGCTTAATGGGACAGAACACCGGGGAGCTGTTTTTT. Translated, it gives CASSLMGQNTGELFF.